The T cell receptor beta chain described here comes from a study of blood T cell repertoires in COVID-19 (dated by TCRdb to 2020 to 2021). Notes on the research overall: Samples from collaborators originated in the United States, Italy and Spain and spanned both the acute and convalescent phases of COVID-19. The material from the prospective study consisted of cDNA or gDNA derived from T cells, B-cell-depleted T cells, or PBMCs. Subjects who had been exposed to COVID-19, were actively infected with it, or had recovered from it provided the deeply sampled blood TCRbeta repertoires that made up the dataset. The repertoires were released in a freely available public database intended as a resource for research on the immune response to SARS-CoV-2. Samples were obtained from the ongoing ImmuneRACE study (first 160 participants) and from over 1,000 subjects provided by 6 global collaborators. The sample metadata nearly always contained a de-identified subject ID, COVID-19 status, age in years and sex. Where available, HLA class I and class II types were taken from metadata supplied by the sample provider and were not determined by assay-based typing.

Trimming removed 6 bases from V and 2 bases from J; the gene matches leave 5 bases unexplained. The germline V gene specifies SGHTA as CDR1 and FQGNSA as CDR2. The CDR3 has 15 amino acids, counting the end cysteine and phenylalanine. The retained sequence is limited to the CDR3, 45 bases, with the frame set at the first base. About this clone: Its binding antigen is unknown. No much larger clone is present one base from it, and per-base qualities are unavailable.

Each collaborating institution followed its own protocols to collect whole blood in K2EDTA tubes. For TCRbeta analysis, collaborators shipped samples as frozen whole blood, isolated PBMCs, or DNA extracted from either of those sample types. TCRbeta CDR3 regions were amplified from genomic DNA by means of the immunoSEQ Assay, a bias-controlled multiplex PCR. On the study's bioinformatics: The number of nucleated cells in each sample was estimated from the amplification of reference gene primers within the assay. To quantify the absolute abundance of each unique TCRbeta CDR3 rearrangement, sequence reads were collapsed and filtered. For each sample, productive Simpson clonality was calculated as the square root of Simpson's diversity index over productive rearrangements. This is the immuneACCESS table as TCRdb keeps it, with only in-frame sequences that have V and J called. A part of the clones is gone; compared with another copy, unresolved V genes explain less than half, and the rest is unexplained. V, J and clone size are taken as reported in that table, and D and trimming were inferred from the DNA itself. Within this sample are around 120,000 clones, with 60% to 85% of them counted one time only. The ten most abundant clones make up 2% to 2.5% of the sample.

The research as a whole found: The quantity of clinical and demographic metadata differed by source and by participant and was supplied without curation.

The sequence links TRBV7-2 to TRBJ1-3; 9 of the junction bases match TRBD1. The receptor was derived from a man in his 70s with acute or convalescent COVID-19. Sample: peripheral blood. The CDR3: CASRKDRGAGNTIYF. The DNA is TGTGCCAGCAGAAAAGACAGGGGGGCTGGAAACACCATATATTTT.